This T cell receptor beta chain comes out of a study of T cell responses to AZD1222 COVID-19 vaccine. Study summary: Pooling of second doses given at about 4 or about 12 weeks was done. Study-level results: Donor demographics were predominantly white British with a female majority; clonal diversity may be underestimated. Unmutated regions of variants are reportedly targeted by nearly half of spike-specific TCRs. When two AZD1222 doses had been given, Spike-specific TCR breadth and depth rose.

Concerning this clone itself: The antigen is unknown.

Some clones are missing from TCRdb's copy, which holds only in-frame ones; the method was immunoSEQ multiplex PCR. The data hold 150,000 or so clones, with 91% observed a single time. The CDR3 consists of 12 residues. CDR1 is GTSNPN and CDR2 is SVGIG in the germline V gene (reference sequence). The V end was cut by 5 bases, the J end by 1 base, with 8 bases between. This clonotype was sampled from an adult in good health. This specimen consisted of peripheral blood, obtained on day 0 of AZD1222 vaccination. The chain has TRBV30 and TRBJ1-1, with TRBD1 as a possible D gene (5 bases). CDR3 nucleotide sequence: TGTGCCTGGTATAGGGGGAACACTGAAGCTTTCTTT. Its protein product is CAWYRGNTEAFF.